This T cell receptor (beta chain) was documented in a study of OX40 agonist ivuxolimab in advanced cancers. Some clones are missing from TCRdb's copy, which holds only in-frame ones; the method was immunoSEQ multiplex PCR. The sample has more than 50,000 clones; around 87% are singletons. The germline CDR1 and CDR2 sequences are SGHDT and YYEEEE. The length of the CDR3 is 19 residues. V was clipped by 5 bases and J by 4 bases; unmatched bases: 18. On this clone itself: The sample carries other DNA sequences with the same CDR3.

This sequence was found in an adult with an advanced solid tumor such as melanoma, head and neck, liver or kidney cancer. The sequencing here drew on CD4+ or CD8+ T cells sorted from blood, taken in a trial of the OX40 agonist ivuxolimab. The chain employs TRBV5-6 and TRBJ2-5, with TRBD2 matching over 12 bases. The CDR3 DNA reads as TGTGCCAGCAGTCGAACCCCGGGACTAGCGGGTTTTTGGGGAGAGACCCAGTACTTC. It yields the protein CASSRTPGLAGFWGETQYF.